This T cell receptor beta chain originates from a study of T cell repertoires in cytomegalovirus infection. TCRdb fed the reads into MiXCR, producing one record per CDR3 protein. Here the sample spans about 530,000 distinct CDR3 sequences, approximately 25% being singletons. The sample was PBMCs. This TCR was sampled from a human donor in good health (CMV status not recorded). Some clones in this sample may be carry-over from other donors' samples.

The CDR3 DNA is TGTGCCAGCAGCTCCCTGTCTGCAACTAATGAAAAACTGTTTTTT. It encodes CASSSLSATNEKLFF. This chain connects TRBV7-9 to TRBJ1-4; D is unresolved. Between the trimmed V and J ends, which lost 4 bases and 0 bases, there was a span of 9 bases. The CDR3 runs to 15 residues. Germline values: CDR1 SEHNR, CDR2 FQNEAQ (reference sequence). The full variable domain, with the rest looked up from reference TRBV7-9 and TRBJ1-4, is DTGVSQNPRHKITKRGQNVTFRCDPISEHNRLYWYRQTLGQGPEFLTYFQNEAQLEKSRLLSDRFSAERPKGSFSTLEIQRTEQGDSAMYLCASSSLSATNEKLFFGSGTQLSVL.